These 25 T cell receptor beta chains share one sample of origin, sequenced in a study of blood T cell repertoires in COVID-19. The assay was immunoSEQ multiplex PCR, and TCRdb's table has in-frame clones only and misses some. The repertoire holds some 110,000 clones, 60% to 85% seen once, with less than 7.5% in the top ten. The sequenced sample was peripheral blood. The origin of the receptors is an older man with acute or convalescent COVID-19.

V usage is TRBV19 and J usage is TRBJ2-2, with TRBD1 as a possible D gene (5 bases). Germline assignment: CDR1 LNHDA and CDR2 SQIVND (reference sequence). Trimming pared 4 bases from V and 6 bases from J, leaving 12 bases between. This CDR3 has 14 residues. CDR3 sequence (DNA): TGTGCCAGTAGTACATCAGGGTCTGCCGGGGAGCTGTTTTTT. Its protein product is CASSTSGSAGELFF.

The CDR3 region is CASSYSFPGESNQPQHF. The CDR3 region has the DNA TGTGCCAGCAGTTACTCGTTTCCAGGGGAAAGCAATCAGCCCCAGCATTTT. The chain couples TRBV6-2 or TRBV6-3 to TRBJ1-5; maybe TRBD1 (6 bases). CDR3 size: 17 residues. Germline CDR1 reads MNHEY; CDR2 reads SVGEGT. V lost 0 bases, J lost 1 base, and 13 bases lay in between.

This chain joins TRBV5-1 and TRBJ2-7, with a weak D call TRBD1 (6 bases). The CDR3 spans 14 residues. The germline CDR1 and CDR2 sequences are SGHRS and YFSETQ. The V end was cut by 4 bases, the J end by 9 bases, with 20 bases between. In nucleotides, the CDR3 is TGCGCCAGCAGCCTACCATACAGGGAAAATACGCAGTACTTC. It yields the protein CASSLPYRENTQYF. Drawing the rest from reference TRBV5-1 and TRBJ2-7, the complete variable domain is KAGVTQTPRYLIKTRGQQVTLSCSPISGHRSVSWYQQTPGQGLQFLFEYFSETQRNKGNFPGRFSGRQFSNSRSEMNVSTLELGDSALYLCASSLPYRENTQYFGPGTRLTVT.

V is TRBV15 and J is TRBJ1-4; D is unclear. V was cut by 5 bases and J by 8 bases, with 12 bases left in between. This CDR3 has 13 residues. CDR1 and CDR2 (germline): LNHNV, YYDKDF (reference sequence). DNA for the CDR3: TGTGCCACCAGCTCTGGACTCGGAGAAAAACTGTTTTTT. Translating gives CATSSGLGEKLFF.

For the CDR3, the DNA is TGTGCCACCAGTTCGGGACAAGCGAGCTCTGGAAACACCATATATTTT. Translation gives CATSSGQASSGNTIYF. This chain connects TRBV24-1 to TRBJ1-3, with D perhaps TRBD1 (6 bases). Between the trimmed V and J ends, which lost 6 bases and 0 bases, there was a span of 14 bases. This CDR3 has 16 residues. From germline, CDR1 is KGHDR and CDR2 SFDVKD.

The gene calls are TRBV30 and TRBJ1-2; the match to TRBD1 covers 9 bases. The germline V gene encodes CDR1 GTSNPN and CDR2 SVGIG (reference sequence). The V gene end was trimmed by 5 bases and the J gene end by 4 bases; junction bases not matched to a gene: 5. This CDR3 spans 13 amino acids. This chain's CDR3 is CAWLGQGVYGYTF. The DNA of the CDR3 is TGTGCCTGGTTGGGACAGGGTGTCTATGGCTACACCTTC.

This clone was picked up a small number of times. The chain links TRBV11-1 to TRBJ1-6; TRBD1 aligns across 7 bases. The CDR3 consists of 14 residues. Germline trimming cut 7 bases from V and 3 bases from J; bases unmatched to any gene: 3. Germline-derived CDR1 and CDR2 are SGHAT and FQDESV (reference sequence). Here the CDR3 reads CASTRTGYNSPLHF. CDR3 in DNA: TGTGCCAGCACCCGGACAGGCTATAATTCACCCCTCCACTTT.

This chain uses TRBV7-9 with TRBJ1-5; 8 positions match TRBD1. This CDR3 has 16 amino acids. Germline CDR1 and CDR2: SEHNR and FQNEAQ (reference sequence). Losses at the gene ends were 2 bases for V and 4 bases for J; bases not matched to a gene: 7. CDR3 sequence reads: CASSLYTGGQNQPQHF. CDR3 nucleotide sequence: TGTGCCAGCAGCTTATATACAGGGGGGCAAAATCAGCCCCAGCATTTT.

The gene calls are TRBV19 and TRBJ1-1; a weak D match, TRBD1 (5 bases). Germline V lookup: CDR1 LNHDA, CDR2 SQIVND (reference sequence). The CDR3 is made up of 15 amino acids. The V end was cut by 7 bases, the J end by 1 base, with 16 bases between. CDR3 residues: CASTDLGQGNTEAFF. The CDR3, as DNA: TGTGCCAGTACCGACTTGGGGCAGGGGAACACTGAAGCTTTCTTT.

This rearrangement joins TRBV10-2 to TRBJ1-4, with D perhaps TRBD1 (5 bases). V was trimmed by 1 base and J by 7 bases, leaving 10 bases between them. Per germline, CDR1 WSHSY and CDR2 SAAADI. The CDR3 runs to 14 residues. CDR3 sequence reads: CASSEFGQGEKLFF. The CDR3, as DNA: TGCGCCAGCAGTGAGTTCGGGCAGGGTGAAAAACTGTTTTTT.

The rearrangement joins TRBV9 to TRBJ2-3; D possibly corresponds to TRBD2 (6 bases). The CDR3 sequence is 16 residues long. V was cut by 3 bases and J by 3 bases, with 17 bases left in between. CDR1 and CDR2 from the germline V gene are SGDLS and YYNGEE. CDR3 sequence reads: CASSAGPHGGTDTQYF. The CDR3 DNA reads TGTGCCAGCAGCGCCGGGCCCCACGGAGGGACAGATACGCAGTATTTT.

The V call is TRBV19, the J call TRBJ2-7; no clear D gene. Germline CDR1 LNHDA, CDR2 SQIVND (reference sequence). Trimming took 5 bases from V and 3 from J, leaving 11 bases between them. This CDR3 region has 13 residues. The CDR3 is CASSSRPLYEQYF. For the CDR3, the DNA is TGTGCCAGTAGTTCTAGGCCACTCTACGAGCAGTACTTC.

The rearrangement joins TRBV5-1 to TRBJ2-5; 10 nucleotides match TRBD2. This CDR3 spans 16 amino acids. Germline CDR1 and CDR2: SGHRS and YFSETQ. The junction had 7 bases not matched to a gene; V was cut back by 0 bases and J by 5 bases. The CDR3 protein is CASSLGASGSSETQYF. The CDR3 bases are TGCGCCAGCAGCTTGGGGGCTAGCGGGAGCAGTGAGACCCAGTACTTC. The full variable domain, completed using reference TRBV5-1 and TRBJ2-5, is KAGVTQTPRYLIKTRGQQVTLSCSPISGHRSVSWYQQTPGQGLQFLFEYFSETQRNKGNFPGRFSGRQFSNSRSEMNVSTLELGDSALYLCASSLGASGSSETQYFGPGTRLLVL.

The rearrangement joins TRBV19 to TRBJ1-5; D perhaps matches TRBD1 (5 bases). Trimming removed 7 bases from V and 2 bases from J, with 9 bases in between. In germline, CDR1 is LNHDA, CDR2 SQIVND (reference sequence). There are 13 residues in the CDR3. CDR3 DNA sequence: TGTGCCAGTACGTGGGGGGGCAATCAGCCCCAGCATTTT. Protein: CASTWGGNQPQHF.

The gene calls are TRBV29-1 and TRBJ2-7, with TRBD2 identical over 10 bases. Germline V gene lookup returns CDR1 SQVTM and CDR2 ANQGSEA. The CDR3 loop spans 13 amino acids. Unmatched junction bases numbered 5, after V lost 6 bases and J lost 3 bases. CDR3 region: CSVGVAGGYEQYF. The CDR3 DNA follows: TGCAGCGTGGGGGTAGCGGGAGGCTACGAGCAGTACTTC.

The V call is TRBV3-1 (or the pseudogene TRBV3-2), the J call TRBJ2-2, with 7 nucleotides matching TRBD1. CDR3 length: 18 residues. V trimming: 1 base; J trimming: 0 bases; junction bases outside the gene matches: 8. Germline loops: CDR1 LGHDT, CDR2 YNNKEL (reference sequence). The DNA for the CDR3 is TGTGCCAGCAGCCAAGGACAGGGCCGGGGCGCGAACACCGGGGAGCTGTTTTTT. Translation gives CASSQGQGRGANTGELFF.

This CDR3 reads CSASRGIYEQYF. The CDR3 DNA reads as TGCAGTGCTAGTCGCGGGATATACGAGCAGTACTTC. This chain links TRBV20-1 with TRBJ2-7, with D possibly matching TRBD2 (6 bases). The CDR3 has 12 amino acids. Trimming stripped 3 bases from V and 4 bases from J, with 10 bases between. Germline lookup yields CDR1 DFQATT and CDR2 SNEGSKA (reference sequence).

The chain combines TRBV18 with TRBJ1-1; no definite D call. Germline lookup yields CDR1 KGHSH and CDR2 LQKENI. The CDR3 has 14 amino acids. Trimming removed 2 bases from V and 2 bases from J, with 9 bases in between. CDR3 protein: CASSPYEDNTEAFF. The CDR3 bases are TGTGCCAGCTCACCATATGAGGATAACACTGAAGCTTTCTTT.

This chain links TRBV15 with TRBJ1-6; 7 nucleotides match TRBD1. This CDR3 is built from 16 residues. The germline V gene encodes CDR1 LNHNV and CDR2 YYDKDF (reference sequence). With V trimmed by 0 bases and J by 8 bases, 7 bases remained unmatched. CDR3 amino acids: CATSRDWDSRDSPLHF. The DNA of the CDR3 is TGTGCCACCAGCAGAGATTGGGACAGCAGGGATTCACCCCTCCACTTT.

This rearrangement joins TRBV18 to TRBJ1-1, with 7 nucleotides matching TRBD1. Per germline, CDR1 KGHSH and CDR2 LQKENI. V was clipped by 8 bases and J by 1 base; unmatched bases: 4. This CDR3 contains 13 residues. The CDR3 spells CASQTGKNTEAFF. CDR3 nucleotides: TGTGCCAGCCAGACAGGGAAGAACACTGAAGCTTTCTTT.

The rearrangement joins TRBV27 to TRBJ2-5; D gene unclear. V was clipped by 5 bases and J by 5 bases, with 9 bases between them. This CDR3 region has 12 residues. CDR1 and CDR2 (germline): MNHEY, SMNVEV (reference sequence). CDR3 sequence (DNA): TGTGCCAGCAGTCCCACATGGGAGACCCAGTACTTC. It specifies CASSPTWETQYF.

This clone is a singleton in its sample. The rearrangement joins TRBV27 to TRBJ1-1; maybe TRBD1 (6 bases). Germline values: CDR1 MNHEY, CDR2 SMNVEV (reference sequence). Trimming shortened V by 6 bases and J by 1 base, and 12 bases separated the two germline ends. CDR3 length: 14 residues. The CDR3 DNA reads TGTGCCAGCAGCTTTATGACAGGGAACACTGAAGCTTTCTTT. Its translation is CASSFMTGNTEAFF.

The chain has TRBV9 and TRBJ2-1; weak D call: TRBD2 (6 bases). The germline V gene has CDR1 SGDLS and CDR2 YYNGEE. Trimming pared 0 bases from V and 5 bases from J, leaving 21 bases between. This CDR3 comprises 18 residues. For the CDR3, the DNA is TGTGCCAGCAGCGTAGGGGGCCCAAGACGGGACTTCGACAATGAGCAGTTCTTC. It specifies CASSVGGPRRDFDNEQFF.

The rearrangement joins TRBV5-1 to TRBJ1-1; 7 bases are a match to TRBD1. CDR1 and CDR2 (germline): SGHRS, YFSETQ. This CDR3 comprises 13 residues. J was trimmed by 7 bases and V by 4 bases; bases with no gene match: 7. The CDR3 loop is CASSGSGTVEAFF. CDR3 in DNA: TGCGCCAGCAGCGGCTCCGGGACAGTTGAAGCTTTCTTT.

The V gene is TRBV18, the J gene TRBJ1-1; 10 bases align to TRBD1. Germline V gives CDR1 KGHSH, CDR2 LQKENI. Trimming cost V 4 bases and J 4 bases; bases outside gene matches: 6. The CDR3 runs 15 residues. The CDR3 reads CASSLGQGISTEAFF. The DNA for the CDR3 is TGTGCCAGCTCACTGGGACAGGGGATTAGCACTGAAGCTTTCTTT.